This T cell receptor (beta chain) was sequenced in a study of blood T cell repertoires in COVID-19. Cohorts were determined from participant-reported clinical history. The method was immunoSEQ multiplex PCR; TCRdb's version includes in-frame clones alone and lacks a portion of them. The table lists 300,000 to 500,000 clones, 88% of them singletons. This clone has only a few counts. The V and J ends lost 7 bases and 6 bases respectively, with 9 bases between them. This CDR3 spans 12 amino acids. CDR1 and CDR2 (germline): MNHEY, SVGAGI. Sequencing was carried out using PBMCs or T cells enriched from blood (not recorded which). This clonotype was obtained from a woman younger than 45 with acute COVID-19. The genes are TRBV6-5 and TRBJ2-2, with D possibly being TRBD2 (5 bases). The CDR3 nucleotides are TGTGCCAGCATCGAGGGTTCCGGGGAGCTGTTTTTT. Residues: CASIEGSGELFF.